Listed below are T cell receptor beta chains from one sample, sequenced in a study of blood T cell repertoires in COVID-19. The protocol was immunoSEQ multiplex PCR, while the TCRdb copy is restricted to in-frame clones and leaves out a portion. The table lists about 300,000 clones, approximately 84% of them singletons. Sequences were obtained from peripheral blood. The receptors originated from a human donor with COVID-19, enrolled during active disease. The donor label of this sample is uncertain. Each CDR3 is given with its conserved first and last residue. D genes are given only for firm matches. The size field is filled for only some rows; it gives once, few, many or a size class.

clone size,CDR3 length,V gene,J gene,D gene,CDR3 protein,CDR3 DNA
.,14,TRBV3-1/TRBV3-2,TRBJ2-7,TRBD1,CASSQVTGGYEQYF,TGTGCCAGCAGCCAAGTAACAGGGGGGTACGAGCAGTACTTC
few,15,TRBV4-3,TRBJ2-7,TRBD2,CASSEALAGVEEQYF,TGCGCCAGCAGCGAAGCTCTAGCGGGAGTCGAGGAGCAGTACTTC
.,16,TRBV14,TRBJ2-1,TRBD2,CASSQGLAGVLWKQFF,TGTGCCAGCAGCCAGGGACTAGCGGGAGTACTTTGGAAGCAGTTCTTC
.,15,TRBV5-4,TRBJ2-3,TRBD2,CASSHTGGNTDTQYF,TGTGCCAGCAGCCACACGGGGGGGAACACAGATACGCAGTATTTT
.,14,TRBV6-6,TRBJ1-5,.,CASSSPRADQPQHF,TGTGCCAGCAGTTCCCCCCGTGCGGATCAGCCCCAGCATTTT
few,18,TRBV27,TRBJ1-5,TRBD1,CASSRGTGGVYSNQPQHF,TGTGCCAGCAGCCGCGGGACAGGGGGCGTTTATAGCAATCAGCCCCAGCATTTT
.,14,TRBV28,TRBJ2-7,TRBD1,CASSLSGGVNEQYF,TGTGCCAGCAGTTTATCAGGGGGCGTGAACGAGCAGTACTTC
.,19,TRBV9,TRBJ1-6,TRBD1,CASSRVDRVDWAYNSPLHF,TGTGCCAGCAGCAGGGTGGACAGGGTTGATTGGGCCTATAATTCACCCCTCCACTTT
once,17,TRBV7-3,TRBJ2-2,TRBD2,CASSSLSGRIGTGELFF,TGTGCCAGCAGCTCCCTTAGCGGGAGAATAGGCACCGGGGAGCTGTTTTTT
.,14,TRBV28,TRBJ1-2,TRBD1,CASDRGRGIIGYTF,TGTGCCAGCGACAGGGGGCGAGGCATCATCGGCTACACCTTC
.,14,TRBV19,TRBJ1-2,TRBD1,CASSGTGVAYGYTF,TGTGCCAGTAGTGGGACAGGGGTGGCCTATGGCTACACCTTC
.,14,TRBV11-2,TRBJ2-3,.,CASSLDPGADTQYF,TGTGCCAGCAGCTTAGATCCCGGGGCAGATACGCAGTATTTT
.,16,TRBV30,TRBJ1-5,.,CAWSEAPRGGNQPQHF,TGTGCCTGGAGTGAAGCCCCGCGGGGAGGCAATCAGCCCCAGCATTTT
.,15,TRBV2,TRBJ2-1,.,CASSPFFGPPNEQFF,TGTGCCAGCAGTCCGTTTTTTGGCCCGCCAAATGAGCAGTTCTTC
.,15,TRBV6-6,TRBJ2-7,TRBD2,CASSYSKGGSGEQYF,TGTGCCAGCAGTTACTCTAAAGGCGGGAGTGGCGAGCAGTACTTC
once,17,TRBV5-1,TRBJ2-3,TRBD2,CASSLARLAEGTDTQYF,TGCGCCAGCAGCTTGGCGAGACTAGCGGAGGGCACAGATACGCAGTATTTT
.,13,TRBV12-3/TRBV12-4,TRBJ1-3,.,CASSWGPGNTIYF,TGTGCCAGCAGCTGGGGGCCAGGAAACACCATATATTTT
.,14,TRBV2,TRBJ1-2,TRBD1,CASSALTGGGGYTF,TGTGCCAGCAGTGCCCTCACAGGGGGAGGGGGCTACACCTTC
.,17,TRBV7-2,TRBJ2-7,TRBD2,CASSLGLAGPVSYEQYF,TGTGCCAGCAGCTTAGGACTAGCGGGTCCTGTCTCCTACGAGCAGTACTTC
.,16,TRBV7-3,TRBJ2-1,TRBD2,CASSLAPSGSGGEQFF,TGTGCCAGCAGCTTAGCACCTAGCGGGAGTGGCGGTGAGCAGTTCTTC
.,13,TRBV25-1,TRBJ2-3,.,CASSERSSRTQYF,TGTGCCAGCAGTGAGAGGTCCAGTCGTACGCAGTATTTT
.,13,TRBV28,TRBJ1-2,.,CASSFGHLYGYTF,TGTGCCAGCAGTTTTGGACACCTCTATGGCTACACCTTC
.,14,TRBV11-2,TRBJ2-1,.,CASSLAGRYNEQFF,TGTGCCAGCAGCTTAGCGGGAAGGTACAATGAGCAGTTCTTC
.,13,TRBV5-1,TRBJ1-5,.,CASSPGGDQPQHF,TGCGCCAGCAGCCCTGGGGGGGATCAGCCCCAGCATTTT
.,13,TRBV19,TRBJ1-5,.,CASSRPGGQPQHF,TGTGCCAGTAGTCGTCCGGGAGGTCAGCCCCAGCATTTT
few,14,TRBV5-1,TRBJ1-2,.,CASSSIDSSYGYTF,TGCGCCAGCAGCTCGATAGACAGCTCCTATGGCTACACCTTC
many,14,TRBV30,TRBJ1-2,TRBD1,CAWSRDRGRPGYTF,TGTGCCTGGAGCCGGGACAGGGGCCGCCCTGGCTACACCTTC
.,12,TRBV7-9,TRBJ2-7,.,CASSPSVSEQYF,TGTGCCAGCAGCCCCTCGGTTAGCGAGCAGTACTTC
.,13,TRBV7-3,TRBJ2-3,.,CASSLSREDTQYF,TGTGCCAGCAGCTTAAGCAGGGAAGATACGCAGTATTTT
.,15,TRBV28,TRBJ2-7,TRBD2,CASSPPAGITYEQYF,TGTGCCAGCAGTCCTCCAGCGGGGATCACCTACGAGCAGTACTTC
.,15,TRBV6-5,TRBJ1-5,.,CATGRTGSHSQPQHF,TGTGCCACCGGTAGAACAGGGAGCCACAGTCAGCCCCAGCATTTT
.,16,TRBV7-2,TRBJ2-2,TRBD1,CASSLDRGANTGELFF,TGTGCCAGCAGCTTAGACAGGGGCGCGAACACCGGGGAGCTGTTTTTT
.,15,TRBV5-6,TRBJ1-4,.,CASSLISGPGEKLFF,TGTGCCAGCAGCTTGATTTCGGGTCCGGGGGAAAAACTGTTTTTT